Below, 3 T cell receptor beta chains from the same sample are listed, as sequenced in a study of human T cells and chemical hapten exposure (dated by TCRdb to 2020 to 2022). Library creation used RACE. The sequencing machine was a NextSeq 500. TCRdb cleaned the public reads at Q25 with fastp, built clones with MiXCR and kept in-frame beta chains. Each entry merges the rows of one CDR3 protein and shows their most common DNA and genes. Here the sample has 60,000 to 90,000 distinct CDR3 sequences; around 9.4% occur a single time. 1.7% of the sample is taken by the ten largest. What the time point label conveys for this sample: healthy volunteer bleed at 6 weeks. Total RNA was isolated from unfractionated whole blood collected in Tempus Blood RNA tubes. The sample was whole blood. The source is a female donor in good health. Some clones in this sample may be carry-over from other donors' samples.

This clonotype was observed at least ten times. V is TRBV5-1 and J is TRBJ2-3; TRBD2 matches 8 bases. The CDR3 spans 15 residues. Germline V gives CDR1 SGHRS, CDR2 YFSETQ. The V and J ends lost 3 bases and 6 bases, in that order; junction bases with no gene match: 9. The CDR3 spells CASSSWTSSSDTQYF. CDR3 sequence (DNA): TGCGCCAGCAGCTCCTGGACTAGCTCATCGGATACGCAGTATTTT.

The chain uses TRBV20-1 and TRBJ1-4, with D unclear. Germline CDR1 reads DFQATT; CDR2 reads SNEGSKA (reference sequence). With 1 base removed from V and 0 bases from J, the gap between germline ends came to 6 bases. This CDR3 contains 14 residues. The CDR3 sequence: CSARVRSTNEKLFF. CDR3 DNA sequence: TGCAGTGCTAGAGTTCGGTCAACTAATGAAAAACTGTTTTTT.

Ten or more counts support this clonotype. The rearrangement uses TRBV28 and TRBJ1-5, with D maybe TRBD1 (5 bases). V gave up 4 bases and J gave up 6 bases, with 13 bases separating them. The CDR3 totals 14 residues. CDR1 MDHEN and CDR2 SYDVKM come from the germline V gene. The CDR3 sequence: CASSSPGSSQPQHF. The CDR3 nucleotides are TGTGCCAGCAGTTCACCAGGGAGTAGTCAGCCCCAGCATTTT. The complete variable domain, with remaining parts taken from reference TRBV28 and TRBJ1-5, reads DVKVTQSSRYLVKRTGEKVFLECVQDMDHENMFWYRQDPGLGLRLIYFSYDVKMKEKGDIPEGYSVSREKKERFSLILESASTNQTSMYLCASSSPGSSQPQHFGDGTRLSIL.